A single sample is the source of the 5 T cell receptor beta chains below, sequenced in a study of T-cell reconstitution after alpha-beta-depleted transplantation in children. The authors prepared the TCRbeta library with unique molecular identifiers. Via MiXCR, TCRdb re-called the PCR reads, giving one row per CDR3 protein. The data show around 420,000 distinct CDR3 sequences, about 17% seen once. The sequencing used PBMCs, mostly from graft donor cells, collected 360 days after TCRalphabeta/CD19-depleted stem cell transplant. These receptors all come from a boy under two years old who had a stem cell transplant for Wiskott-Aldrich syndrome, so the T cells may come from the graft donor.

This sequence joins TRBV12-3 or TRBV12-4 and TRBJ2-1, with TRBD1 identical over 9 bases. The J segment lost 8 bases and the V segment lost 5 bases, leaving 10 bases of the junction unmatched. CDR3 length: 15 residues. CDR3 sequence reads: CASSPYPGQGHEQFF. CDR3 DNA: TGTGCCAGCAGTCCCTATCCGGGACAGGGACATGAGCAGTTCTTC.

J is TRBJ1-2 and V is TRBV12-3 or TRBV12-4; the D is unclear. The CDR3 consists of 14 residues. Trimming left V 3 bases short and J 5 bases short, with 13 bases between. Here the CDR3 reads CASSFLAGNYGYTF. The CDR3 coding sequence is TGTGCCAGCAGTTTCCTGGCAGGCAATTATGGCTACACCTTC.

This chain links TRBV6-2 or TRBV6-3 with TRBJ2-1; no clear D gene. Germline CDR1 reads MNHEY; CDR2 reads SVGEGT. This CDR3 has 17 residues. V was clipped by 0 bases and J by 0 bases, with 12 bases between them. CDR3 coding DNA: TGTGCCAGCAGTTACTCGTATCGTGTTCGCTCCTACAATGAGCAGTTCTTC. Protein: CASSYSYRVRSYNEQFF.

V gene TRBV18 combines with J gene TRBJ2-7; 10 positions agree with TRBD1. The V segment lost 4 bases and the J segment 4 bases; nucleotides outside the gene matches: 7. Germline assignment: CDR1 KGHSH and CDR2 LQKENI. The CDR3 contains 15 residues. The CDR3 DNA sequence: TGTGCCAGCTCACTTGGGACAGGGGATGGATACGAGCAGTACTTC. This encodes CASSLGTGDGYEQYF.

This clonotype was found a few times. The rearrangement joins TRBV5-1 to TRBJ2-1; D ambiguous. CDR1 is SGHRS, CDR2 YFSETQ, per germline. The CDR3 spans 16 residues. Trimming took 3 bases from V and 3 from J, leaving 16 bases between them. CDR3 DNA: TGCGCCAGCAGCTACGTTGCGAGACGGGTCTACAATGAGCAGTTCTTC. It yields the protein CASSYVARRVYNEQFF.